These T cell receptor beta chains were read from a single sample in a study of T cell responses to AZD1222 COVID-19 vaccine. The assay was immunoSEQ multiplex PCR, and TCRdb's table has in-frame clones only and misses some. The sample consists of fewer than 130,000 clones, about nine tenths of them appearing once. Source: peripheral blood, taken 28 days after the second AZD1222 dose. All receptors derive from an adult who received the AZD1222 COVID-19 vaccine. Both conserved end residues are part of each CDR3.

j_gene: TRBJ1-5; v_gene: TRBV2; CDR3aa: CASSETSYSNQPQHF
j_gene: TRBJ1-2; v_gene: TRBV13; CDR3aa: CASSLASLRYGYTF
j_gene: TRBJ1-4; v_gene: TRBV7-2; CDR3aa: CASSYNYREKLFF
j_gene: TRBJ2-7; v_gene: TRBV7-9; CDR3aa: CASSLGPLPHEQYF
j_gene: TRBJ2-3; v_gene: TRBV18; CDR3aa: CASSQGPSTDTQYF
j_gene: TRBJ2-4; v_gene: TRBV19; CDR3aa: CASIPRNGHKNIQYF
j_gene: TRBJ2-3; v_gene: TRBV4-3; CDR3aa: CASSAMTGVRTDTQYF
j_gene: TRBJ2-7; v_gene: TRBV6-6; CDR3aa: CASSYSGTSGEQYF
j_gene: TRBJ1-1; v_gene: TRBV13; CDR3aa: CASSYPDRDGVTEAFF
j_gene: TRBJ2-6; v_gene: TRBV27; CDR3aa: CASSAGTAGANVLTF
j_gene: TRBJ1-2; v_gene: TRBV5-1; CDR3aa: CASSLESADRTGTF
j_gene: TRBJ2-1; v_gene: TRBV6-6; CDR3aa: CASSYFTRGNEQFF
j_gene: TRBJ2-3; v_gene: TRBV7-2; CDR3aa: CASSLGLAGGGTQYF
j_gene: TRBJ2-7; v_gene: TRBV11-2; CDR3aa: CASSSSRVEQYF
j_gene: TRBJ2-7; v_gene: TRBV7-8; CDR3aa: CASSPVEGTYEQYF
j_gene: TRBJ2-7; v_gene: TRBV18; CDR3aa: CASSGGQGLHEQYF